This T cell receptor beta chain was recovered during a study of shared T cell receptors in the human thymus. Sequenced by immunoSEQ multiplex PCR; TCRdb stores in-frame clones only, minus some. The sample includes about 500,000 clones, more than 75% of them seen just once. The CDR3 is 16 residues long. The ends lost 5 bases at V and 0 bases at J; junction bases unmatched: 5. Per the germline V gene, CDR1 is MDHEN and CDR2 is SYDVKM. These same data were also listed under a study on human thymus T cells.

Sequencing input: thymocytes. The V gene is TRBV28, the J gene TRBJ1-5; the match to TRBD1 covers 9 bases. The receptor was isolated from a boy younger than two with a congenital heart defect. The CDR3: CASSSGTGYSNQPQHF. Written as DNA, the CDR3 is TGTGCCAGCAGTAGCGGGACAGGGTATAGCAATCAGCCCCAGCATTTT.